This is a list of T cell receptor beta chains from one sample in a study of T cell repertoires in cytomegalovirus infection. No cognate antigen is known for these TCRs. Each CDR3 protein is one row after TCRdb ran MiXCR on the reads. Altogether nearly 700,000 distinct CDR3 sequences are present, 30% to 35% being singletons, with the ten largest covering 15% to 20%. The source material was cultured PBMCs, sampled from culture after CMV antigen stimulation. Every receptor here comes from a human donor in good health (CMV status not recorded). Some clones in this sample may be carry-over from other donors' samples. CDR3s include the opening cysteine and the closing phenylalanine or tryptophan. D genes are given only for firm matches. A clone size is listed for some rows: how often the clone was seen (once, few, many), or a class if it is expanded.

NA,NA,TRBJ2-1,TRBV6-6,CASSPMTSIWFF,TGTGCCAGCAGTCCGATGACCAGTATATGGTTCTTC
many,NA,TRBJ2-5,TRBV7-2,CASSLLRGTQETQYF,TGTGCCAGCAGCTTATTAAGAGGGACCCAAGAGACCCAGTACTTC
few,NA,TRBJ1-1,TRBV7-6,CASSFSPGQLNTEAFF,TGTGCCAGCAGCTTTTCGCCCGGACAGTTGAACACTGAAGCTTTCTTT
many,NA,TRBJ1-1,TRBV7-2,CASSSYLGDTEAFF,TGTGCCAGCAGCTCATACTTAGGCGACACTGAAGCTTTCTTT
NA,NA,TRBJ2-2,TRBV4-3,CASSHSLGELFF,TGCGCCAGCAGCCACTCCCTCGGGGAGCTGTTTTTT
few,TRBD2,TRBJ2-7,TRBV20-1,CSAPSGGRGGEQYF,TGCAGTGCTCCCTCTGGTGGGAGGGGCGGCGAGCAGTACTTC
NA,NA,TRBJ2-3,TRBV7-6,CASSLGPVTSTDTQYF,TGTGCCAGCAGCTTAGGTCCAGTCACTAGCACAGATACGCAGTATTTT
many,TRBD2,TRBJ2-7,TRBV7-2,CASSLLQLAGSTYEQYF,TGTGCCAGCAGCCTCCTCCAACTAGCGGGGAGCACCTACGAGCAGTACTTC
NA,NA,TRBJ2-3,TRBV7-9,CASSSVQRGTDTQYF,TGTGCCAGCAGCTCCGTGCAGCGGGGCACAGATACGCAGTATTTT
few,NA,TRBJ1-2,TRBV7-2,CASSPSGSGAGYTF,TGTGCCAGCAGCCCCAGCGGGAGTGGCGCCGGCTACACCTTC
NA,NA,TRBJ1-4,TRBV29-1,CSTGEGRKEKLFF,TGCAGCACCGGGGAAGGGCGTAAGGAAAAACTGTTTTTT
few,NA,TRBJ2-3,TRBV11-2,CASSFAGGQFTDTQYF,TGTGCCAGCAGCTTCGCAGGGGGGCAGTTCACAGATACGCAGTATTTT
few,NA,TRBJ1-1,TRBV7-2,CASSLGGADTTEAFF,TGTGCCAGCAGCTTAGGTGGGGCAGATACCACTGAAGCTTTCTTT
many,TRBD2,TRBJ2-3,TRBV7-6,CASSLPGERGPYPSTDTQYF,TGTGCCAGCAGCTTACCCGGTGAGCGGGGGCCATACCCGAGCACAGATACGCAGTATTTT
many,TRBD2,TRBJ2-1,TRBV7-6,CASSSKAGEGNEQFF,TGTGCCAGCAGCTCCAAAGCGGGAGAGGGCAATGAGCAGTTCTTC
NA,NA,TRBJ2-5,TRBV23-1,CASSQSSGGETQYF,TGCGCCAGCAGTCAATCGTCCGGGGGAGAGACCCAGTACTTC
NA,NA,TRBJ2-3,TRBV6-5,CASSRTSSDTQYF,TGTGCCAGCAGCCGTACCTCGTCAGATACGCAGTATTTT
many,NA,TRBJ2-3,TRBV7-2,CASSPSNTDTQYF,TGTGCCAGCAGCCCCTCCAACACAGATACGCAGTATTTT
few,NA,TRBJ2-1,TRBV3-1,CASSQDDTGPNNEQFF,TGTGCCAGCAGCCAAGACGACACGGGGCCCAACAATGAGCAGTTCTTC
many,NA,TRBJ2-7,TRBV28,CASSSTWGLYEQYF,TGTGCCAGCAGTTCTACGTGGGGTCTGTACGAGCAGTACTTC
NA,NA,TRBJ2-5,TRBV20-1,CAGEGGETQYF,TGCGCCGGAGAGGGCGGGGAGACCCAGTACTTC
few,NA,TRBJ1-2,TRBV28,CASSSTGVVGYGYTF,TGTGCCAGCAGTTCTACCGGGGTGGTCGGATATGGCTACACCTTC
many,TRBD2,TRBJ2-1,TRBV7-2,CASSLVLASGTHEQFF,TGTGCCAGCAGCTTAGTATTGGCTAGCGGGACTCATGAGCAGTTCTTC
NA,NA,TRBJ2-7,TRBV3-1,CASSQDWEDEQYF,TGTGCCAGCAGCCAAGATTGGGAAGACGAGCAGTACTTC
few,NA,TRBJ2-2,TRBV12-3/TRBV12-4,CASSSLTANTGELFF,TGTGCCAGCAGTTCCCTGACTGCGAACACCGGGGAGCTGTTTTTT
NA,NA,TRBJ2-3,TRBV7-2,CASSLEFDTQYF,TGTGCCAGCAGCTTAGAGTTCGATACGCAGTATTTT
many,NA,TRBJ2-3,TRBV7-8,CASSLGVSYRLYF,TGTGCCAGCAGCTTAGGCGTCTCGTATCGGCTGTATTTT
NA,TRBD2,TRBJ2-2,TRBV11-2,CASSHRLASRGAGELFF,TGTGCCAGCAGCCACCGACTAGCGAGTAGGGGAGCCGGGGAGCTGTTTTTT
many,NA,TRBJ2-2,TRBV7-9,CASSLPSNTGELFF,TGTGCCAGCAGCTTACCCTCGAACACCGGGGAGCTGTTTTTT
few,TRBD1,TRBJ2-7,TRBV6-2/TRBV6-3,CASSSPSGTGDSYEQYF,TGTGCCAGCAGTTCCCCATCCGGGACAGGGGACTCCTACGAGCAGTACTTC
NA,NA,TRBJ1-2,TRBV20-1,CSARADIYGYTF,TGCAGTGCTAGAGCGGACATCTATGGCTACACCTTC
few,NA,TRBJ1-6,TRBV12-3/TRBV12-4,CASSLQGLYNSPLHF,TGTGCCAGCAGTTTACAGGGATTGTATAATTCACCCCTCCACTTT
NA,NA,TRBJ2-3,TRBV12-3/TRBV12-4,CASSFRGTAPFSQYF,TGTGCCAGCAGTTTCCGCGGGACTGCCCCTTTTTCGCAGTATTTT
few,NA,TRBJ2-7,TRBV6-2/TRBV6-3,CASSYYSRGSYEQYF,TGTGCCAGCAGTTACTACTCAAGAGGAAGCTACGAGCAGTACTTC
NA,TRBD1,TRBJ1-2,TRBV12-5,CASGLTGQRFGYTF,TGTGCTAGTGGTTTGACGGGACAGAGGTTCGGCTACACCTTC
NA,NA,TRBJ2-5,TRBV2,CASKLGSGGTTQYF,TGTGCCAGCAAACTTGGCAGTGGCGGTACAACCCAGTACTTC
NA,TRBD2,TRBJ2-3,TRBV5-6,CASRLAGDDSDTQYF,TGTGCCAGCAGGTTAGCGGGAGATGACTCAGATACGCAGTATTTT
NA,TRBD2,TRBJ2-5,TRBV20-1,CSAQSGLAQETQYF,TGCAGTGCACAGTCAGGACTAGCCCAAGAGACCCAGTACTTC
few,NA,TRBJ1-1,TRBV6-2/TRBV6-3,CASSYTTGTEAFF,TGTGCCAGCAGCTACACGACGGGCACTGAAGCTTTCTTT
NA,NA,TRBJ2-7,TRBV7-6,CASSFKGYEQYF,TGTGCCAGCAGCTTTAAGGGCTACGAGCAGTACTTC
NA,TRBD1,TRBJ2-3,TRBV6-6,CASSYPQTGEMTDTQYF,TGTGCCAGCAGTTACCCACAGACAGGGGAGATGACAGATACGCAGTATTTT
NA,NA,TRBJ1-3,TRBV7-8,CASSLLGGGDWNTIYF,TGTGCCAGCAGCTTACTAGGTGGGGGAGACTGGAACACCATATATTTT